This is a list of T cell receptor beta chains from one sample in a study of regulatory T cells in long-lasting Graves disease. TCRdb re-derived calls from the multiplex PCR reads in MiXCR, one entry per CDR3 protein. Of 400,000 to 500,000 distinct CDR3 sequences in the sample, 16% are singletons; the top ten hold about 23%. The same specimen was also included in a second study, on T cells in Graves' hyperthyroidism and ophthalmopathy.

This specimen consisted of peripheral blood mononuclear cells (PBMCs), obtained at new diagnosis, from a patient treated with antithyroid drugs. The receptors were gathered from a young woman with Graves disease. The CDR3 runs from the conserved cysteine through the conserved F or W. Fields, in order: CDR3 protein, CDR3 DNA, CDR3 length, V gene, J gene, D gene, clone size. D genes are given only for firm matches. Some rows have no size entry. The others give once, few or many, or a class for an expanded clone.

CASSHQGYEQYF	TGTGCCAGCAGCCACCAGGGCTACGAGCAGTACTTC	12	TRBV7-9	TRBJ2-7	NA	many
CASSLLAGGVETQYF	TGTGCCAGCAGTTTGCTAGCGGGAGGGGTAGAGACCCAGTACTTC	15	TRBV12-3/TRBV12-4	TRBJ2-5	TRBD2	many
CASSGRTGQNQPQHF	TGTGCCAGCAGTGGCCGGACAGGGCAAAATCAGCCCCAGCATTTT	15	TRBV2	TRBJ1-5	TRBD1	many
CASSVSWDEQYF	TGTGCCAGCAGTGTTTCGTGGGATGAGCAGTACTTC	12	TRBV2	TRBJ2-7	NA	many
CASSLALTGAETQYF	TGTGCCAGCAGCTTAGCGCTGACGGGAGCAGAGACCCAGTACTTC	15	TRBV7-2	TRBJ2-5	NA	many
CASRAIYEQYF	TGTGCCAGCAGGGCCATCTACGAGCAGTACTTC	11	TRBV6-1	TRBJ2-7	NA	few
CASSFGPGILAKNIQYF	TGTGCCAGCAGTTTCGGTCCCGGGATCCTAGCCAAAAACATTCAGTACTTC	17	TRBV28	TRBJ2-4	NA	few
CASSWTETQYF	TGTGCCAGCAGCTGGACGGAGACCCAGTACTTC	11	TRBV28	TRBJ2-5	NA	NA
CASSDGTSWDEQFF	TGTGCCAGCAGTGACGGGACTAGCTGGGATGAGCAGTTCTTC	14	TRBV6-1	TRBJ2-1	TRBD2	few
CSARRGPNEQFF	TGCAGTGCCAGAAGAGGACCCAATGAGCAGTTCTTC	12	TRBV20-1	TRBJ2-1	NA	few
CASRMDRLSGNTIYF	TGTGCCAGCAGGATGGACAGGCTCTCTGGAAACACCATATATTTT	15	TRBV28	TRBJ1-3	TRBD1	many
CASFPGGEGLTDTQYF	TGTGCCAGTTTTCCGGGGGGAGAGGGCCTCACAGATACGCAGTATTTT	16	TRBV7-8	TRBJ2-3	TRBD2	many
CAGSYLRGAGDRNQPQHF	TGTGCCGGTAGCTACCTACGCGGGGCAGGGGATCGCAATCAGCCCCAGCATTTT	18	TRBV19	TRBJ1-5	NA	NA
CASSSTGRETQYF	TGTGCCAGCAGCTCCACAGGGAGGGAGACCCAGTACTTC	13	TRBV11-2	TRBJ2-5	NA	many
CASSSWDRDEKLFF	TGTGCCAGCAGTTCATGGGACAGGGATGAAAAACTGTTTTTT	14	TRBV12-3/TRBV12-4	TRBJ1-4	TRBD1	many
CASSQDRGYEQYF	TGCGCCAGCAGCCAAGATCGAGGGTACGAGCAGTACTTC	13	TRBV4-3	TRBJ2-7	NA	many
CASSQTSGIGYEQYF	TGTGCCAGCAGTCAAACTAGCGGGATAGGCTACGAGCAGTACTTC	15	TRBV6-2/TRBV6-3	TRBJ2-7	TRBD2	NA
CATSRVSSYEQYF	TGTGCCACCAGCAGGGTCTCCTCCTACGAGCAGTACTTC	13	TRBV15	TRBJ2-7	NA	NA
CASSPGTPGTQYF	TGTGCCAGCAGTCCAGGGACTCCTGGTACGCAGTATTTT	13	TRBV12-3/TRBV12-4	TRBJ2-3	NA	many
CASRPIQGPSSGNTIYF	TGTGCCAGCAGGCCTATACAGGGGCCCAGCTCTGGAAACACCATATATTTT	17	TRBV28	TRBJ1-3	TRBD1	NA
CASTMGQGILNTEAFF	TGTGCCAGCACTATGGGACAGGGGATACTGAACACTGAAGCTTTCTTT	16	TRBV2	TRBJ1-1	TRBD1	many
CASSPGQGTRETQYF	TGTGCCAGCAGCCCCGGGCAGGGTACTCGAGAGACCCAGTACTTC	15	TRBV11-1	TRBJ2-5	NA	NA
CASSYGISSTDTQYF	TGTGCCAGCAGTTACGGGATCTCCAGCACAGATACGCAGTATTTT	15	TRBV6-9	TRBJ2-3	NA	many
CASRIAGGQGEQFF	TGTGCCAGTAGGATAGCGGGAGGGCAAGGTGAGCAGTTCTTC	14	TRBV19	TRBJ2-1	TRBD2	few
CASSEVGPNSPLHF	TGTGCCAGCAGTGAAGTGGGGCCAAATTCACCCCTCCACTTT	14	TRBV2	TRBJ1-6	NA	many
CATSGAGAVDTQYF	TGTGCCACCAGTGGTGCGGGCGCTGTAGATACGCAGTATTTT	14	TRBV24-1	TRBJ2-3	NA	many
CSARQRNTGELFF	TGCAGTGCTCGTCAGAGAAACACCGGGGAGCTGTTTTTT	13	TRBV20-1	TRBJ2-2	NA	few
CSVGDRGEEQPQHF	TGCAGCGTGGGGGACAGGGGAGAAGAACAGCCCCAGCATTTT	14	TRBV29-1	TRBJ1-5	TRBD1	few
CASSYSWREWQETQYF	TGTGCCAGCAGTTACTCTTGGAGGGAGTGGCAAGAGACCCAGTACTTC	16	TRBV6-5	TRBJ2-5	NA	many
CASSLYVGGTDTQYF	TGTGCCAGCAGTTTATACGTGGGGGGGACAGATACGCAGTATTTT	15	TRBV27	TRBJ2-3	TRBD2	many
CASSLFARGRNANTGELFF	TGCGCCAGCAGCCTTTTTGCTCGGGGGAGGAACGCGAACACCGGGGAGCTGTTTTTT	19	TRBV4-1	TRBJ2-2	NA	few
CASSYGDSRNEKLFF	TGTGCCAGCAGTTACGGGGACAGCCGTAATGAAAAACTGTTTTTT	15	TRBV6-9	TRBJ1-4	TRBD1	NA
CASSLRDLPGQGVQETQYF	TGTGCCAGCAGCCTTCGTGACCTTCCGGGACAGGGAGTCCAAGAGACCCAGTACTTC	19	TRBV12-3/TRBV12-4	TRBJ2-5	TRBD1	many